A selection of T cell receptor beta chains follows, all from one sample in a study of T cell responses to AZD1222 COVID-19 vaccine. The repertoire was sequenced with immunoSEQ multiplex PCR; TCRdb's copy has only in-frame clones and lacks some. The sample lists more than 150,000 clones, approximately 90% occurring once. The sample consisted of peripheral blood, taken on day 0 of AZD1222 vaccination. Receptor source: an adult in good health. Each CDR3 is given with its conserved first and last residue. Each record gives: J gene, D gene, CDR3 length, V gene, clone size, CDR3 protein, CDR3 DNA. A D gene is named only where the DNA matches it firmly. Size is stated for part of the rows, as once, few or many counts, or as a class when the clone is expanded.

J: TRBJ1-2; D: -; length: 13; V: TRBV3-1/TRBV3-2; size: -; CDR3: CASRHLTRDGYTF; DNA: TGTGCCAGCAGACACCTTACCAGGGATGGCTACACCTTC
J: TRBJ1-2; D: -; length: 14; V: TRBV18; size: -; CDR3: CASSPGGAVYGYTF; DNA: TGTGCCAGCTCACCCGGGGGAGCCGTCTATGGCTACACCTTC
J: TRBJ1-6; D: -; length: 13; V: TRBV12-3/TRBV12-4; size: -; CDR3: CATAIEEDSPLHF; DNA: TGTGCCACCGCAATCGAGGAGGATTCACCCCTCCACTTT
J: TRBJ2-1; D: TRBD2; length: 15; V: TRBV5-1; size: few; CDR3: CASSSSGLADNEQFF; DNA: TGCGCCAGCAGCTCAAGCGGACTAGCGGACAATGAGCAGTTCTTC
J: TRBJ1-6; D: -; length: 15; V: TRBV7-9; size: -; CDR3: CASSLSWVYNSPLHF; DNA: TGTGCCAGCAGCTTAAGCTGGGTCTATAATTCACCCCTCCACTTT
J: TRBJ1-4; D: -; length: 14; V: TRBV7-6; size: -; CDR3: CASSPSLSDEKLFF; DNA: TGTGCCAGCAGCCCGAGTCTTAGTGATGAAAAACTGTTTTTT
J: TRBJ2-2; D: -; length: 16; V: TRBV5-1; size: -; CDR3: CASSQRHWGSTGELFF; DNA: TGCGCCAGCAGCCAAAGGCACTGGGGTTCAACCGGGGAGCTGTTTTTT
J: TRBJ1-2; D: -; length: 13; V: TRBV5-4; size: -; CDR3: CASSSVGQLGYTF; DNA: TGTGCCAGCAGCTCAGTCGGACAGTTGGGCTACACCTTC
J: TRBJ2-5; D: -; length: 15; V: TRBV5-4; size: -; CDR3: CASSPGATREETQYF; DNA: TGTGCCAGCAGCCCGGGAGCTACTAGAGAGGAGACCCAGTACTTC
J: TRBJ1-1; D: -; length: 19; V: TRBV4-3; size: -; CDR3: CASSRTGPSSPLMNTEAFF; DNA: TGCGCCAGCAGCCGTACTGGACCGTCGTCTCCTTTAATGAACACTGAAGCTTTCTTT
J: TRBJ2-1; D: TRBD2; length: 16; V: TRBV11-2; size: -; CDR3: CASSLGPGLAGNEQFF; DNA: TGTGCCAGCAGCTTAGGGCCGGGACTAGCGGGTAATGAGCAGTTCTTC
J: TRBJ1-1; D: TRBD1; length: 15; V: TRBV6-1; size: -; CDR3: CASSGGQGAFAEAFF; DNA: TGTGCCAGCAGTGGGGGACAGGGGGCGTTCGCTGAAGCTTTCTTT
J: TRBJ2-3; D: TRBD2; length: 16; V: TRBV5-4; size: -; CDR3: CASSPRGGANTDTQYF; DNA: TGTGCCAGCAGCCCCCGGGGGGGGGCCAACACAGATACGCAGTATTTT
J: TRBJ2-7; D: TRBD2; length: 15; V: TRBV6-6; size: -; CDR3: CASSYSSGRAYEQYF; DNA: TGTGCCAGCAGTTACTCGAGCGGGAGAGCCTACGAGCAGTACTTC
J: TRBJ2-7; D: TRBD1; length: 13; V: TRBV6-5; size: -; CDR3: CASSLTGLYEQYF; DNA: TGTGCCAGCAGTCTGACAGGGCTCTACGAGCAGTACTTC
J: TRBJ2-3; D: -; length: 15; V: TRBV6-2/TRBV6-3; size: -; CDR3: CASSYDFLARDTQYF; DNA: TGTGCCAGCAGTTACGACTTCCTAGCCCGAGATACGCAGTATTTT
J: TRBJ2-7; D: -; length: 17; V: TRBV28; size: -; CDR3: CASTTRLKLGSGYEQYF; DNA: TGTGCCAGCACGACACGCCTTAAATTGGGTAGCGGCTACGAGCAGTACTTC
J: TRBJ1-3; D: -; length: 15; V: TRBV7-9; size: few; CDR3: CASSLATIFGNTIYF; DNA: TGTGCCAGCAGCTTAGCCACCATTTTCGGAAACACCATATATTTT
J: TRBJ2-7; D: -; length: 16; V: TRBV6-5; size: few; CDR3: CASSYKQDSYPYEQYF; DNA: TGTGCCAGCAGTTACAAACAGGACAGTTACCCCTACGAGCAGTACTTC
J: TRBJ2-3; D: TRBD2; length: 17; V: TRBV7-3; size: -; CDR3: CASSPEPSGLTADTQYF; DNA: TGTGCCAGCAGCCCCGAGCCTAGCGGTTTAACGGCAGATACGCAGTATTTT
J: TRBJ2-1; D: -; length: 17; V: TRBV27; size: -; CDR3: CASSSPGSASSYNEQFF; DNA: TGTGCCAGCAGTTCTCCTGGGAGCGCGAGCTCCTACAATGAGCAGTTCTTC
J: TRBJ2-1; D: TRBD2; length: 16; V: TRBV19; size: once; CDR3: CASSIRTSGRYNEQFF; DNA: TGTGCCAGTAGTATACGGACTAGCGGGAGATACAATGAGCAGTTCTTC
J: TRBJ2-3; D: TRBD1; length: 13; V: TRBV7-9; size: -; CDR3: CAIDRGRADTQYF; DNA: TGTGCCATTGACAGGGGGCGAGCAGATACGCAGTATTTT
J: TRBJ1-3; D: -; length: 13; V: TRBV27; size: -; CDR3: CASKRAAGNTIYF; DNA: TGTGCCAGCAAAAGGGCGGCTGGAAACACCATATATTTT
J: TRBJ1-3; D: -; length: 11; V: TRBV6-5; size: once; CDR3: CAVGAGNTIYF; DNA: TGTGCCGTGGGGGCTGGAAACACCATATATTTT
J: TRBJ1-4; D: -; length: 14; V: TRBV6-5; size: -; CDR3: CASLTGIYAEKLFF; DNA: TGTGCCAGCCTAACAGGGATATATGCGGAAAAACTGTTTTTT
J: TRBJ2-7; D: TRBD1; length: 15; V: TRBV11-2; size: -; CDR3: CASSLEGQGSYEQYF; DNA: TGTGCCAGCAGCTTAGAGGGACAGGGTTCCTACGAGCAGTACTTC
J: TRBJ2-7; D: -; length: 15; V: TRBV7-3; size: -; CDR3: CASSLTTGPNYEQYF; DNA: TGTGCCAGCAGCTTAACGACAGGACCTAACTACGAGCAGTACTTC
J: TRBJ2-1; D: -; length: 16; V: TRBV7-8; size: -; CDR3: CASSPRRDPSYNEQFF; DNA: TGTGCCAGCAGCCCCCGGCGGGATCCGAGCTACAATGAGCAGTTCTTC